This T cell receptor (beta chain) derives from a study of spatial heterogeneity in lung cancer. Time point given: sample taken at primary tumor resection. Unsorted whole RNA of tumor, nontumor lung or frozen PBMC was sequenced. TCRdb re-derived calls from the 5' RACE reads in MiXCR, one entry per CDR3 protein. The sample includes approximately 22,000 distinct CDR3 sequences, roughly 4.6% of them seen just once. This clonotype was detected many times. The clonotype comes from a male donor with early-stage non-small cell lung cancer. Sequenced here: PBMCs, sampled at surgery.

The DNA for the CDR3 is TGTGCCAGCAGCTCATCCAGACAGGGGCCCTCATTCTTC. This encodes CASSSSRQGPSFF. V and J are TRBV11-1 and TRBJ2-1; TRBD1 agrees at 8 bases. CDR3 length: 13 residues. V dropped 4 bases and J dropped 16; count of bases not matched to a gene: 12. In germline, CDR1 is SGHAT, CDR2 FQDESV (reference sequence). Combining the CDR3 with reference TRBV11-1 and TRBJ2-1 gives the whole variable domain EAEVAQSPRYKITEKSQAVAFWCDPISGHATLYWYRQILGQGPELLVQFQDESVVDDSQLPKDRFSAERLKGVDSTLKIQPAELGDSAMYLCASSSSRQGPSFFGPGTRLTVL.